This TCR beta chain was identified during a study of identical twins. In its sample, this clonotype was seen a few times. What it binds is not known. Unique molecular identifiers were present on cDNA, and template switching added a universal primer site. TCRdb redid the calling of the 5' RACE reads with MiXCR, one entry per CDR3 protein. The sample consists of approximately 890,000 distinct CDR3 sequences, about 12% of them appearing once. Broader study findings: Model-predicted out-of-frame TCR alpha sharing fell below observed values in monozygotic twins.

Germline V gene lookup returns CDR1 SGHAT and CDR2 FQNNGV. The V gene end was trimmed by 7 bases and the J gene end by 3 bases; junction bases not matched to a gene: 4. The CDR3 totals 14 residues. The same data also went into a second study, on yellow fever vaccine responses in identical twins.

The chain uses TRBV11-2 and TRBJ1-3, with TRBD1 matching over 9 bases. Sequencing used PBMCs. The source of this sequence is a woman younger than 30 in good health. In nucleotides, the CDR3 is TGTGCCAGCAAGGGGACAGGGAATGGAAACACCATATATTTT. Amino acid sequence: CASKGTGNGNTIYF.